The clone carrying this T cell receptor (beta chain) was found once. Its antigen is undetermined. The data were obtained in a study of T cell responses to AZD1222 COVID-19 vaccine. CDR3 length: 14 residues. V was cut by 0 bases and J by 6 bases, with 11 bases left in between. Germline values: CDR1 MDHEN, CDR2 SYDVKM. Whole-study results and caveats: Repertoire sampling happened only post peak T cell response. Donors in the cohort were predominantly white British and more often female, and clonal diversity was possibly underestimated. The study reported that nearly half of spike-specific TCRs target unmutated variant regions.

Sequencing was performed with immunoSEQ multiplex PCR; in TCRdb, only in-frame clones are kept and a portion is missing. This table holds tens of thousands of clones, around nine tenths found once. This clonotype originated in an adult in good health. Source: peripheral blood, taken on day 0 of MenACWY control vaccination. The V and J genes are TRBV28 and TRBJ1-2; weak D call: TRBD1 (5 bases). The CDR3 here is CASSLWQGKNGYTF. As DNA, the CDR3 is TGTGCCAGCAGTTTATGGCAGGGCAAAAATGGCTACACCTTC.